The 21 T cell receptor beta chains in this list originate from one sample, sequenced in a study of blood T cells in healthy people across ages. Sample-barcoded 5' priming and a J-beta primer mix drove a second PCR of roughly 7 to 11 cycles. TCRdb reanalysed the 5' RACE reads using MiXCR and keeps one entry per CDR3 protein. The table lists around 1.5 million distinct CDR3 sequences, roughly a third of them singletons, with over 9% in the top ten. The sample comprised blood. These receptors originate from a woman between 25 and 40 years old in good health.

This clonotype was seen more than once but under ten times. The chain is built from TRBV7-3 and TRBJ2-3; D unresolved. Germline V gene lookup returns CDR1 SGHTA and CDR2 FQGTGA. With 2 bases removed from V and 2 bases from J, the gap between germline ends came to 11 bases. The CDR3 is 15 residues long. CDR3 nucleotide sequence: TGTGCCAGCAGCTTAGAACAGTCCTCCACAGATACGCAGTATTTT. Translation: CASSLEQSSTDTQYF. The entire variable domain, with the rest obtained from reference TRBV7-3 and TRBJ2-3, is as follows: GAGVSQTPSNKVTEKGKYVELRCDPISGHTALYWYRQSLGQGPEFLIYFQGTGAADDSGLPNDRFFAVRPEGSVSTLKIQRTERGDSAVYLCASSLEQSSTDTQYFGPGTRLTVL.

This chain uses TRBV20-1 with TRBJ2-3, with TRBD2 matching 7 bases. V lost 2 bases to trimming and J lost 0 bases; unmatched junction nucleotides: 5. The CDR3 sequence is 15 residues long. CDR1 and CDR2 from the germline V gene are DFQATT and SNEGSKA (reference sequence). In DNA, the CDR3 is TGCAGTGCTAGACGGCGGGGGAGTAGCACAGATACGCAGTATTTT. Protein: CSARRRGSSTDTQYF.

This rearrangement joins TRBV29-1 to TRBJ1-1; unclear D gene. This CDR3 comprises 11 residues. Trimming shortened V by 7 bases and J by 3 bases, and 9 bases separated the two germline ends. Germline V gene sequence: CDR1 SQVTM, CDR2 ANQGSEA. The DNA of the CDR3 is TGCAGCGCAAGGAAGTACACTGAAGCTTTCTTT. Amino acids: CSARKYTEAFF. Combining the CDR3 with reference TRBV29-1 and TRBJ1-1 gives the whole variable domain SAVISQKPSRDICQRGTSLTIQCQVDSQVTMMFWYRQQPGQSLTLIATANQGSEATYESGFVIDKFPISRPNLTFSTLTVSNMSPEDSSIYLCSARKYTEAFFGQGTRLTVV.

This clonotype was observed a few times. V is TRBV20-1 and J is TRBJ2-1; a weak D match, TRBD2 (6 bases). The CDR3 is 15 residues long. Trimming shortened V by 7 bases and J by 3 bases, and 19 bases separated the two germline ends. Germline values: CDR1 DFQATT, CDR2 SNEGSKA (reference sequence). The CDR3 nucleotides read TGCAGTGTCAGGTCAGGACTAACCCTCTACAATGAGCAGTTCTTC. Its protein product is CSVRSGLTLYNEQFF.

The rearrangement uses TRBV5-1 and TRBJ2-7; 8 nucleotides agree with TRBD1. V gave up 3 bases and J gave up 10 bases; unmatched junction bases: 9. CDR1 and CDR2 (germline): SGHRS, YFSETQ. The CDR3 extends over 13 amino acids. The CDR3 DNA is TGCGCCAGCAGCTCGGGACAGGAATGGGCCCAGTACTTC. Its protein is CASSSGQEWAQYF.

This clonotype was picked up many times. The gene calls are TRBV7-8 and TRBJ2-5; TRBD1 is a possible D gene (6 bases). Germline V gene lookup returns CDR1 SGHVS and CDR2 FQNEAQ. CDR3 length equals 13 residues. Trimming removed 2 bases at V and 4 bases at J, with 8 bases between. DNA of the CDR3: TGTGCCAGCAGCTTATTACAGGGAGAGACCCAGTACTTC. It encodes CASSLLQGETQYF.

This clonotype was seen only a few times. DNA of the CDR3: TGTGCCACCAGCAGAGAAAAGGGTTCGAACACTGAAGCTTTCTTT. It translates to CATSREKGSNTEAFF. The genes are TRBV15 and TRBJ1-1; D not resolved. The CDR3 loop spans 15 amino acids. CDR1 is LNHNV and CDR2 is YYDKDF in the germline V gene (reference sequence). Trimming took off 0 bases at V and 1 base at J, with 9 bases between the two ends.

Only one count was recorded for this clonotype. This may arise from a read error, as a much more abundant clone is one base away. The CDR3 sequence: CASTIRGESYGYTF. CDR3 DNA: TGTGCCAGCACCATCCGGGGGGAGAGCTATGGCTACACCTTC. This chain uses TRBV7-9 with TRBJ1-2, with a tentative D call TRBD1 (5 bases). This CDR3 spans 14 amino acids. The ends were cut back, 7 bases at V and 4 bases at J, with 16 bases in the middle. CDR1 is SEHNR, CDR2 FQNEAQ, per germline (reference sequence).

This clonotype was counted a few times. The chain links TRBV10-3 to TRBJ2-2; TRBD2 aligns across 9 bases. CDR3 length: 13 residues. V lost 10 bases to trimming and J lost 7 bases; unmatched junction nucleotides: 7. Germline-derived CDR1 and CDR2 are ENHRY and SYGVKD. The CDR3 protein is CATRTSEHGELFF. CDR3 DNA: TGTGCCACGCGGACTAGCGAGCACGGGGAGCTGTTTTTT.

There are a few counts of this clonotype. V is TRBV7-2 and J is TRBJ2-7; TRBD2 aligns across 8 bases. Germline assignment: CDR1 SGHTA and CDR2 FQGNSA. There are 15 residues in the CDR3. Trimming at V came to 5 bases and at J to 2 bases, leaving 8 bases not matched to a gene. The CDR3 here is CASSPRWTSTYEQYF. CDR3 bases: TGTGCCAGCAGCCCCCGGTGGACTAGCACCTACGAGCAGTACTTC.

Comments on this clonotype: One base away lies a much larger clone, so this may be a sequencing read error. This chain connects TRBV6-2 or TRBV6-3 to TRBJ2-5; 9 bases line up with TRBD1. The J segment lost 11 bases and the V segment lost 7 bases, leaving 17 bases of the junction unmatched. Germline V gene lookup returns CDR1 MNHEY and CDR2 SVGEGT. The CDR3 has 15 amino acids. Written as DNA, the CDR3 is TGTGCCAGCAAGAGCGGGACAGGGCCTCTTAGAGAGCAGTACTTC. Translation gives CASKSGTGPLREQYF.

The chain recombines TRBV7-2 with TRBJ2-3; D remains unclear. Germline CDR1 reads SGHTA; CDR2 reads FQGNSA. V dropped 3 bases and J dropped 1 base, with 11 bases sitting between them. The CDR3 sequence is 15 residues long. The CDR3 is CASSLPALCTDTQYF. As DNA, the CDR3 is TGTGCCAGCAGCTTGCCGGCGCTGTGCACAGATACGCAGTATTTT.

The gene calls are TRBV18 and TRBJ2-5; no definite D call. The CDR3 has 16 residues. Trimming left V 3 bases short and J 0 bases short, with 14 bases between. Germline assignment: CDR1 KGHSH and CDR2 LQKENI. The CDR3 region is CASSPPGPTYQETQYF. CDR3 DNA: TGTGCCAGCTCACCTCCGGGTCCTACGTACCAAGAGACCCAGTACTTC.

This rearrangement joins TRBV2 to TRBJ2-5, with D possibly being TRBD1 (6 bases). The germline V gene encodes CDR1 SNHLY and CDR2 FYNNEI. The V end was cut by 6 bases, the J end by 0 bases, with 14 bases between. The CDR3 contains 15 residues. Here the CDR3 reads CASRDHTGYQETQYF. DNA for the CDR3: TGTGCCAGCAGAGATCACACAGGGTACCAAGAGACCCAGTACTTC.

The chain is built from TRBV20-1 and TRBJ2-7, with D tentatively TRBD2 (5 bases). The germline gives CDR1 DFQATT, CDR2 SNEGSKA (reference sequence). The CDR3 spans 15 residues. V gave up 6 bases and J gave up 2 bases, with 20 bases separating them. The CDR3 reads CSAASRERIPYEQYF. Here the CDR3 DNA reads TGCAGTGCCGCAAGTAGGGAGCGGATCCCCTACGAGCAGTACTTC.

About this clonotype itself: One end of the junction varies from germline; a read error may be responsible. This rearrangement joins TRBV28 to TRBJ1-1; D might be TRBD1 (5 bases). The CDR3 consists of 18 residues. Germline CDR1 reads MDHEN; CDR2 reads SYDVKM. This CDR3 reads CASSLPPHGEDMNTEAFF. The CDR3 coding sequence is TGTGCCAGCAGTTTACCTCCCCACGGAGAGGACATGAATACTGAAGCTTTCTTT.

The chain recombines TRBV29-1 with TRBJ2-1, with 8 bases aligning to TRBD2. Germline V CDR1 and CDR2: SQVTM, ANQGSEA. Trimming cost V 4 bases and J 6 bases; bases outside gene matches: 5. The CDR3 runs 13 residues. The CDR3 coding sequence is TGCAGCGTTGTAACTAGCGGAATCAATGAGCAGTTCTTC. The encoded protein is CSVVTSGINEQFF.

A remark on this clonotype: This clone may be a read error of a much larger clone one base away. The chain combines TRBV29-1 with TRBJ2-1; possibly TRBD2 for D (7 bases). The CDR3 covers 15 residues. CDR1 SQVTM and CDR2 ANQGSEA come from the germline V gene. This chain's CDR3 is CSVEGGEPSYNERFF. The DNA for the CDR3 is TGCAGCGTCGAGGGGGGGGAGCCATCCTACAATGAGCGGTTCTTC.

This chain connects TRBV29-1 to TRBJ2-5; D gene uncertain. The CDR3 contains 13 residues. V lost 7 bases, J lost 4 bases, and 16 bases lay in between. Germline assignment: CDR1 SQVTM and CDR2 ANQGSEA. This CDR3 reads CSGTGPNRETQYF. The DNA for the CDR3 is TGCAGCGGCACCGGACCGAACCGAGAGACCCAGTACTTC.

The V and J genes are TRBV10-3 and TRBJ2-7, with D possibly TRBD1 on 6 matching bases. The CDR3 has 14 residues. V was shortened by 6 bases and J by 2 bases, with 14 bases between the two germline ends. Per germline, CDR1 ENHRY and CDR2 SYGVKD. CDR3 nucleotide sequence: TGTGCCATCAGAGAACAGGACAGAGCCTACGAGCAGTACTTC. Encoded protein: CAIREQDRAYEQYF.

The chain is built from TRBV2 and TRBJ2-1; 11 bases align to TRBD2. The V segment lost 8 bases and the J segment 5 bases; nucleotides outside the gene matches: 5. This CDR3 comprises 14 residues. CDR1 and CDR2 from the germline V gene are SNHLY and FYNNEI. The CDR3 DNA sequence: TGTGCCAGCGAACTAGCGGGAGAGAACAATGAGCAGTTCTTC. Residues: CASELAGENNEQFF.